The 3 T cell receptor beta chains given below trace back to one sample, sequenced in a study of tumor-infiltrating lymphocytes in primary liver carcinoma. Unsorted bulk tissue, about 17-34 mg of it, served as the source for co-extraction of RNA and DNA. The authors made TCR beta cDNA from around 500 ng total RNA with a constant-region primer. Investigators got TCR beta libraries out of three nested multiplex PCR rounds, done with slightly modified ARM-PCR. With TRBV1-TRBV30 forward primers and a C-beta reverse primer, the first two PCR rounds were run for approximately 9 cycles each. TCRdb independently ran MiXCR on the multiplex PCR reads; one entry per CDR3 protein. The sample lists about 43,000 distinct CDR3 sequences, approximately 70% occurring once. The specimen was liver tumor tissue from sampling region 2. Subset of the sample: tumor region T2, inferior pole. The receptors were sampled from a man in his forties with primary liver carcinoma and hepatitis B virus infection.

The table lists this clonotype with many counts. The rearrangement uses TRBV21-1 and TRBJ2-7; the D call TRBD2 from the table was never checked on the DNA. TRBV21-1 is shown as a pseudogene. The CDR3 is 16 amino acids. This CDR3 reads CASSSGRGTSGYEQYF. In nucleotides, the CDR3 is TGTGCCAGCAGCTCAGGCAGGGGGACTAGCGGCTACGAGCAGTACTTC.

As concerns this clonotype: An end of the junction differs from the germline gene, which may be a read error. The chain employs TRBV4-2 and TRBJ2-5; TRBD2 matches 8 bases. Per the germline V gene, CDR1 is LGHNA and CDR2 is YNFKEQ. The CDR3 consists of 19 residues. The CDR3 protein is CAGSPSWTSLAAFGETQYF. The CDR3 DNA is TGTGCTGGCAGCCCCAGTTGGACTAGCCTAGCGGCCTTTGGAGAGACCCAATACTTC.

For this clonotype: This likely comes from a read error, as the CDR3 has no conserved phenylalanine or tryptophan at its end. The V and J genes are TRBV2 and TRBJ2-3; the D is unclear. The CDR3 is made up of 13 amino acids. Per the germline V gene, CDR1 is SNHLY and CDR2 is FYNNEI. V shed 9 bases and J shed 6 bases, with 16 bases lying between them. The CDR3, as DNA: TGTGCCAGTTCTAGTGCGATGGGGGATACGCAGTATCTT. As protein: CASSSAMGDTQYL.